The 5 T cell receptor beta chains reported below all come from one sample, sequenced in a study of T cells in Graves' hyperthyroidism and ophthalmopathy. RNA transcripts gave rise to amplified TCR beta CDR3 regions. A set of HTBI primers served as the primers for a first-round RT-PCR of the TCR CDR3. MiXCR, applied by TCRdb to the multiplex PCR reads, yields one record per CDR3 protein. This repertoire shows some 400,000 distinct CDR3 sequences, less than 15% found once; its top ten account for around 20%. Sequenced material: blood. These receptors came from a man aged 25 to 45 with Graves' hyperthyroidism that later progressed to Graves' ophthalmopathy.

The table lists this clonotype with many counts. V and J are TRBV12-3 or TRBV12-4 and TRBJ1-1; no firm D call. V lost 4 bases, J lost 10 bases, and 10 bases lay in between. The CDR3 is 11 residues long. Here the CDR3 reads CASSSRGLAFF. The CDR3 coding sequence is TGTGCCAGCAGTTCCCGCGGGTTAGCTTTCTTT.

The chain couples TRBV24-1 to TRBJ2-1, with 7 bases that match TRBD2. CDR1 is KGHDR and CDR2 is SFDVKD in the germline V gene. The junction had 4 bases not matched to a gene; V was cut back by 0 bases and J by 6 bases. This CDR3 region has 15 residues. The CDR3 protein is CATSDLKRGFNEQFF. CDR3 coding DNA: TGTGCCACCAGTGATTTGAAGCGGGGTTTCAATGAGCAGTTCTTC.

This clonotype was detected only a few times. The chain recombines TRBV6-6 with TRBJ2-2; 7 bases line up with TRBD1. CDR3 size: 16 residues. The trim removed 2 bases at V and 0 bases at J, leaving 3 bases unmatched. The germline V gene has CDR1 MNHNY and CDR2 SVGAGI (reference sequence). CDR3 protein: CASSYRGPSNTGELFF. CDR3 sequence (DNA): TGTGCCAGCAGTTACAGGGGGCCCTCGAACACCGGGGAGCTGTTTTTT.

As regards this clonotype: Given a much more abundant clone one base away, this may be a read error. CDR3 in DNA: TGCAGTGCTGACGGGAGGTTCGGGAACACTGAAGCTTTCTTT. Translated, it gives CSADGRFGNTEAFF. This chain joins TRBV20-1 and TRBJ1-1, with D hard to call. Trimming removed 5 bases at V and 1 base at J, with 14 bases between. The CDR3 is 14 amino acids. Germline V gives CDR1 DFQATT, CDR2 SNEGSKA (reference sequence).

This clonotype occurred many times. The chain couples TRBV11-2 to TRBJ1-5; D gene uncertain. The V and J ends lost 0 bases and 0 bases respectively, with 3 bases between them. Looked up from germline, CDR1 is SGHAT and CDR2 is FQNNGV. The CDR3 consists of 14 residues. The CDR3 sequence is CASSLDYSNQPQHF. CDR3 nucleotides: TGTGCCAGCAGCTTAGACTATAGCAATCAGCCCCAGCATTTT.